This T cell receptor beta chain emerged from a study of shared clonotypes between healthy human individuals. The protocol was immunoSEQ multiplex PCR, while the TCRdb copy is restricted to in-frame clones and leaves out a portion. The top ten hold roughly 0.13% of the sample, which has about 2 million clones, 95% seen once. The CDR3 has 15 residues. Germline assignment: CDR1 SGHTA and CDR2 FQGTGA. Trimming cost V 4 bases and J 3 bases, with 15 bases left between them. Turning to this clone: The conserved phenylalanine or tryptophan is not found at the CDR3 terminus, so this likely reflects a read error.

The chain couples TRBV7-3 to TRBJ1-2, with D possibly TRBD1 on 6 matching bases. The TCR sequence derives from a man aged 18 to 29 in good health. The material sequenced was naive CD4+ T cells sorted from blood. Subset denoted: CD45RA+ positively selected. CDR3 DNA: TGTGCCAGCAGCTCTCATCGAGGGGGGGACTATGGCTACACCCTC. Protein sequence: CASSSHRGGDYGYTL.